This T cell receptor beta chain was sequenced in a study of cytomegalovirus exposure and HLA in healthy donors. Each donor was healthy, and each was a bone marrow donor. This clone was seen a single time. Its specificity is unknown. Study observations and caveats: Later on, a genetic analysis was performed. It linked a missense variant in DCLRE1C with V- and J-gene trimming of TCR beta. Highly shared variants forming one cluster were likely a sequencing artifact. An analysis that came later showed most CMV-associated TCR beta chains appearing HLA-restricted.

The PCR used 60 Vbeta and 13 Jbeta primers. Produced via immunoSEQ multiplex PCR; TCRdb's table is partial and in-frame only. The sample shows around 150,000 clones, around three quarters of them seen only once. This CDR3 comprises 15 residues. V lost 5 bases and J lost 2; bases outside the gene matches: 9. Germline V gives CDR1 SEHNR, CDR2 FQNEAQ (reference sequence). The clonotype comes from a woman aged 40 to 55 in good health and CMV-seronegative. The chain recombines TRBV7-9 with TRBJ2-7; 7 positions match TRBD1. The sequenced sample consisted of PBMCs. The CDR3, as DNA: TGTGCCAGCAGCCAACCGACAGGGCTAACCTACGAGCAGTACTTC. Translation: CASSQPTGLTYEQYF.